The T cell receptor beta chain under discussion was sequenced for a study of CD8 T cells in ankylosing spondylitis. Study observations and caveats: CD8+ disease-linked clones were present at relatively low frequencies in blood. A TCR beta motif of roughly eight highly homologous variants appeared characteristic of ankylosing spondylitis blood. Some of the motif variants had earlier been found in reactive arthritis patients' fluid and blood. Reports say disease-linked clones showed up significantly more in matched ankylosing spondylitis synovial fluid.

TCRdb itself ran the 5' RACE reads through MiXCR, one entry per CDR3 protein. The repertoire has around 330,000 distinct CDR3 sequences, more than 9% of them found once; the top ten carry about a tenth. The germline CDR1 and CDR2 sequences are DFQATT and SNEGSKA (reference sequence). This CDR3 region has 14 residues. Between the trimmed V and J ends, which lost 3 bases and 1 base, there was a span of 11 bases. This clonotype was counted ten times or more. The antigen remains undetermined. The J gene is TRBJ2-3, the V gene TRBV20-1, with TRBD2 as a possible D gene (6 bases). The sample consisted of blood, either unsorted or a sorted T cell fraction (not recorded which). The source is a female donor with ankylosing spondylitis or in good health (not recorded which). CDR3 sequence reads: CSASSEGRTDTQYF. DNA for the CDR3: TGCAGTGCTAGCTCGGAGGGTCGCACAGATACGCAGTATTTT.